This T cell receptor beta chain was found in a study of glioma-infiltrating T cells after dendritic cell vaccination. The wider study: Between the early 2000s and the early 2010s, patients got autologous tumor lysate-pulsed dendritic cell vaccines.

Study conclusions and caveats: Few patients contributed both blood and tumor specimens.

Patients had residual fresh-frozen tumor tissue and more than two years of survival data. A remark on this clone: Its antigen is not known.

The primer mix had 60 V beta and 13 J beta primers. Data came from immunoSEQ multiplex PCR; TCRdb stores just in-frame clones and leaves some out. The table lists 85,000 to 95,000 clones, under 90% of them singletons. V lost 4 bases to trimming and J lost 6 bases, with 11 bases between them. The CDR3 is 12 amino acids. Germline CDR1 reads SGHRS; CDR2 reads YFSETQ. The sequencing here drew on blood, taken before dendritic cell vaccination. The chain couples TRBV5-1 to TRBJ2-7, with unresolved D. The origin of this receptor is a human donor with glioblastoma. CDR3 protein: CASSTGYREQYF. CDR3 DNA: TGCGCCAGCAGCACGGGTTACCGCGAGCAGTACTTC.